This T cell receptor (beta chain) was documented in a study of shared clonotypes between healthy human individuals. The germline V and J ends were trimmed by 2 bases and 5 bases, with 9 bases remaining between them. The CDR3 extends over 13 amino acids. Germline loops: CDR1 MNHEY, CDR2 SVGAGI. Study observations and caveats: Generally, naive subsets came out with larger estimated richness than memory subsets.

In the authors' methods: ImmunoSEQ supplied junction-only sequences lacking quality scores, so filtering was different. Here immunoSEQ multiplex PCR was the method, and the copy in TCRdb shows in-frame clones only, minus some. D and trimming were read from the DNA, whereas the V and J calls and clone size are those reported in that table. The table records 2 million to 2.5 million clones, more than 90% of them present only once. Concerning this clone: The antigen remains undetermined.

The V call is TRBV6-5, the J call TRBJ1-1; no clear D gene. Sequenced input: naive CD4+ T cells sorted from blood. Noted subset: CD45RA+ positively selected. The clonotype was recovered from a young man in good health. The CDR3, as DNA: TGTGCCAGCAGTTACGGAGTTTCTACTGAAGCTTTCTTT. Translation gives CASSYGVSTEAFF.